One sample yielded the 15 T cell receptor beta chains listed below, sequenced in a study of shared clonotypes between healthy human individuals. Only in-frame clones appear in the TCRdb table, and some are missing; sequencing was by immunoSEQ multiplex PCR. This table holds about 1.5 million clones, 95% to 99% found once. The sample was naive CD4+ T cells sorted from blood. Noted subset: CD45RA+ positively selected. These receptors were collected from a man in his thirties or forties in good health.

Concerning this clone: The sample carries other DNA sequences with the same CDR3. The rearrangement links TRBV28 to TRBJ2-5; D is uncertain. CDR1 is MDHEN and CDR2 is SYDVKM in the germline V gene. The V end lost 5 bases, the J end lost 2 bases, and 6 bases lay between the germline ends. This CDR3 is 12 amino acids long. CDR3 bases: TGTGCCAGCAGTGCCGCACAAGAGACCCAGTACTTC. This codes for CASSAAQETQYF.

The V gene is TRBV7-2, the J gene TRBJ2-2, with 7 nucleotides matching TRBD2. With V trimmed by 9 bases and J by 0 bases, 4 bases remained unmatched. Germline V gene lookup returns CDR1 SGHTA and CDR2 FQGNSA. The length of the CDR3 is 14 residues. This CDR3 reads CASSGSPNTGELFF. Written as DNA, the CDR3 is TGTGCCAGTAGCGGGTCACCGAACACCGGGGAGCTGTTTTTT.

In DNA, the CDR3 is TGTGCCAGCTCACCATCAGGGCCCTCTGGAAACACCATATATTTT. Its translation is CASSPSGPSGNTIYF. The chain employs TRBV18 and TRBJ1-3, with D tentatively TRBD1 (5 bases). V shed 2 bases and J shed 0 bases, with 8 bases lying between them. The germline V gene has CDR1 KGHSH and CDR2 LQKENI. The CDR3 spans 15 residues.

CDR3 coding DNA: TGTGCCAGCAGCTTTAATAGGGAGACCCAGTACTTC. This sequence encodes CASSFNRETQYF. The gene calls are TRBV5-4 and TRBJ2-5, with no clear D. The CDR3 sequence is 12 residues long. Trimming pared 2 bases from V and 5 bases from J, leaving 7 bases between. Germline-derived CDR1 and CDR2 are SGHNT and YYREEE (reference sequence). The full variable domain, rest sourced from reference TRBV5-4 and TRBJ2-5, is ETGVTQSPTHLIKTRGQQVTLRCSSQSGHNTVSWYQQALGQGPQFIFQYYREEENGRGNFPPRFSGLQFPNYSSELNVNALELDDSALYLCASSFNRETQYFGPGTRLLVL.

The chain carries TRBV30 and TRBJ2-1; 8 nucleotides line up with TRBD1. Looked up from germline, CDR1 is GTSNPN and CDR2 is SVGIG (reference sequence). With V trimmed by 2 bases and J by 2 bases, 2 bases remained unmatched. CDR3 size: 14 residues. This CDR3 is CAWSLDRAYNEQFF. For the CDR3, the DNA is TGTGCCTGGAGTTTGGACAGGGCCTACAATGAGCAGTTCTTC.

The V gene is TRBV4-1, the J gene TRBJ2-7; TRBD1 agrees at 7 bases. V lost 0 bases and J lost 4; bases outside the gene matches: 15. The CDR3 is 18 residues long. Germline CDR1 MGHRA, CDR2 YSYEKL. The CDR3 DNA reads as TGCGCCAGCAGCCAAGATCCCAGGGGGACCCTTCAACTTTACGAGCAGTACTTC. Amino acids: CASSQDPRGTLQLYEQYF.

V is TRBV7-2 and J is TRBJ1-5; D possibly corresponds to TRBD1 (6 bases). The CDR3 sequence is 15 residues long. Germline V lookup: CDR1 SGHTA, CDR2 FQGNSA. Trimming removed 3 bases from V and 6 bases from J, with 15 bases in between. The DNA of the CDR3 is TGTGCCAGCAGCTTGCAGGGGATCTCTTTTCAGCCCCAGCATTTT. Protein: CASSLQGISFQPQHF.

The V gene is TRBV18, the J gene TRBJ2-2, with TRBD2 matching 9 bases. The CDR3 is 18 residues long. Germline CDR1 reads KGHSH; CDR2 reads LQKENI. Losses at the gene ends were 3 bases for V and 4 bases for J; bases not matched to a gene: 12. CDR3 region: CASSPASGTAISTGELFF. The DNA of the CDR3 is TGTGCCAGCTCACCTGCTAGCGGGACAGCGATAAGCACCGGGGAGCTGTTTTTT.

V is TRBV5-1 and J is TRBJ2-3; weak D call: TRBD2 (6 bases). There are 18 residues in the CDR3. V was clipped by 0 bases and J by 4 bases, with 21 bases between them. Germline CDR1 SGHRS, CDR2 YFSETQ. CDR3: CASSLGAVPGATADTQYF. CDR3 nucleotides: TGCGCCAGCAGCTTGGGAGCCGTTCCGGGAGCGACTGCAGATACGCAGTATTTT.

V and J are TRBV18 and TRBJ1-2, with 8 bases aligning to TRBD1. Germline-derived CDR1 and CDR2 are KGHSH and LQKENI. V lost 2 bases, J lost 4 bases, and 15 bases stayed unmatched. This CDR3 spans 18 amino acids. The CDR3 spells CASSPNTFSTGGVYGYTF. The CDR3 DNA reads TGTGCCAGCTCACCAAACACGTTTAGCACAGGGGGAGTCTATGGCTACACCTTC.

In nucleotides, the CDR3 is TGTGCCAGCAGCGCTACAGGGTCCCCCCTCGGGGCCAACGTCCTGACTTTC. It translates to CASSATGSPLGANVLTF. The rearrangement uses TRBV5-5 and TRBJ2-6, with a possible D match to TRBD1 (6 bases). The CDR3 sequence is 17 residues long. Germline-derived CDR1 and CDR2 are SGHKS and YYEKEE (reference sequence). V lost 4 bases and J lost 4, with 18 bases in between.

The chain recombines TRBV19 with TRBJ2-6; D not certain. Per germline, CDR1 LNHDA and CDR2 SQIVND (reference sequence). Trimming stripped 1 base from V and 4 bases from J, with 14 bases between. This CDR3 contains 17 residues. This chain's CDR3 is CASSIGPALGGANVLTF. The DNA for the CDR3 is TGTGCCAGTAGTATAGGGCCAGCCCTGGGAGGGGCCAACGTCCTGACTTTC.

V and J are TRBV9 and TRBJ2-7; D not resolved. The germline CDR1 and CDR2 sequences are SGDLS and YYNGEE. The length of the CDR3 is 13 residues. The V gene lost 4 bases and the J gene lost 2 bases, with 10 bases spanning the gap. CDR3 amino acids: CASSLDGTYEQYF. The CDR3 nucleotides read TGTGCCAGCAGCCTAGACGGAACCTACGAGCAGTACTTC. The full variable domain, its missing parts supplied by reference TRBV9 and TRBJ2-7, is DSGVTQTPKHLITATGQRVTLRCSPRSGDLSVYWYQQSLDQGLQFLIQYYNGEERAKGNILERFSAQQFPDLHSELNLSSLELGDSALYFCASSLDGTYEQYFGPGTRLTVT.

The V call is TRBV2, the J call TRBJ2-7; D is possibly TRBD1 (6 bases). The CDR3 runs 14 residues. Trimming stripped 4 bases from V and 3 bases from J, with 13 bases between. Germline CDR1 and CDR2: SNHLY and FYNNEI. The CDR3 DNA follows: TGTGCCAGCAGTGTCGGACAGAGCTTCTACGAGCAGTACTTC. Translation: CASSVGQSFYEQYF.

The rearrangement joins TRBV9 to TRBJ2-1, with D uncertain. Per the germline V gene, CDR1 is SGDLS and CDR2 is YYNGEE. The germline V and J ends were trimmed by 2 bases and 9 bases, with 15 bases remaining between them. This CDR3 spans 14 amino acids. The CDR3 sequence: CASSVDPKPSEQFF. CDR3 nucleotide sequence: TGTGCCAGCAGCGTCGACCCCAAACCAAGTGAGCAGTTCTTC. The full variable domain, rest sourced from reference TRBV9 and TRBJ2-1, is DSGVTQTPKHLITATGQRVTLRCSPRSGDLSVYWYQQSLDQGLQFLIQYYNGEERAKGNILERFSAQQFPDLHSELNLSSLELGDSALYFCASSVDPKPSEQFFGPGTRLTVL.